The TCR beta chain under discussion was sequenced for a study of blood T cell repertoires in COVID-19. Whole-study context: Samples taken during acute and convalescent COVID-19 were collected in the United States, Italy and Spain. T cells, B-cell-depleted T cells, or PBMCs supplied cDNA or gDNA.

V lost 0 bases to trimming and J lost 4 bases, with 9 bases between them. Germline CDR1 SGHRS, CDR2 YFSETQ. The CDR3 sequence is 14 residues long. In the study's own analysis: Reference gene primer amplification yielded estimated nucleated cell counts. TCRdb keeps only in-frame clones here, not all; method: immunoSEQ multiplex PCR. V, J and clone size reflect that table, while D and trimming were determined from the DNA. This table holds approximately 89,000 clones, around 85% found once. The clonotype originates from a woman aged 70-85 years with acute or convalescent COVID-19. This rearrangement joins TRBV5-1 to TRBJ2-3, with D perhaps TRBD2 (6 bases). The sequencing sample was made of peripheral blood. Here the CDR3 DNA reads TGCGCCAGCAGCTTGGGCGGGGCGGCAGATACGCAGTATTTT. Translation: CASSLGGAADTQYF.